Ten or more counts support the clone carrying this TCR beta chain. Molecular barcoded adaptors covering alpha/delta and beta/gamma chains were used on about 0.4 ug RNA. MiXCR was run by TCRdb on the reads, yielding one entry per CDR3 protein. The sample carries more than 100,000 distinct CDR3 sequences, about 13% recorded once. The data originate from a study of read filtering for tumor transcriptome and immune sequencing. About the research overall: After DNase treatment, RNA was made into whole-transcriptome libraries. TCR-mapped reads were about 4 to 11 million with IR-seq versus about 85 to 1,300 with RNA-seq.

Germline V gene lookup returns CDR1 LGHNA and CDR2 YSLEER. V shed 4 bases, J shed 1 base, and the junction held 15 bases outside the gene matches. This CDR3 is built from 19 residues. Material: a population of CD138-negative cells sorted from bone marrow. The receptor comes from a donor at least 40 years old with multiple myeloma. This chain uses TRBV4-3 with TRBJ2-7; 11 positions match TRBD2. CDR3 loop: CASSLNWGLAEHYSYEQYF. In DNA, the CDR3 is TGCGCCAGCAGCCTCAACTGGGGACTAGCGGAACATTATTCCTACGAGCAGTACTTC.